This T cell receptor (beta chain) appears in the sequencing data of a study of T cells in localized non-small cell lung cancer (dated by TCRdb to the early 2020s). Turning to the overall study: The study examined T cell repertoires in a few hundred patients with early-stage NSCLC and compared tumors with uninvolved tumor-adjacent lungs. NSCLC patients had a mean age of around 61 years, and around 130 were male and 107 female. The cohort comprised 236 treatment-naïve NSCLC patients with resected, localized lung tumors.

General study outcomes and caveats: Longer overall survival was associated with higher T cell density in blood, whereas shorter survival was associated with higher clonality in adjacent lung. Because the study design was exploratory, TCR variables were selected using unadjusted p-values without false-discovery rate correction. The highest T cell clonality was observed in uninvolved tumor-adjacent lung, where clonality exceeded that of tumor, suggesting that antigenic responses were more focused in uninvolved tumor-adjacent lung. A median of roughly 60 of the top 100 tumor clones turned up in the paired uninvolved adjacent lung, and under 30 of those clones also ranked among the top 100 of that same adjacent lung. Because multi-region tumor sequencing was not done, intratumor heterogeneity could not be ruled out.

At diagnosis, tumor, uninvolved tumor-adjacent lung and peripheral blood were collected and then preserved as a mix of FFPE and fresh-frozen material. Blood samples were analyzed as peripheral blood mononuclear cells for TCR repertoire profiling. V sheds 2 bases and J sheds 2 bases, leaving 15 bases between their ends. The CDR3 starts with the cysteine, ends with the phenylalanine, and has 15 residues. Here the CDR3 DNA is all that survives: 45 bases in frame from base 1. In the germline V gene (reference sequence), CDR1 corresponds to GTSNPN and CDR2 to SVGIG. Details on this clone: The antigen it recognizes is unknown. No much larger clonotype is one base removed from it; base qualities were not supplied.

TCR beta CDR3 regions were sequenced from DNA using the immunoSEQ Assay. Per the original workflow: T cell density was computed as TCR beta template counts normalized to usable DNA estimated by amplifying housekeeping genes. Using the preseqR package, richness was estimated by extrapolating to 120,000 templates for tissue samples and 400,000 templates for PBMC samples. Clonality was calculated as one minus Pielou's evenness. Tissue-enriched TCRs were identified through differential abundance testing performed on productive amino-acid clonotypes, with a minimum total count of 5 and an alpha of 0.1. Repertoire overlap between compartments was quantified with the Jaccard Index and Morisita Overlap Index. GLIPH grouped TCR beta CDR3s together with public tetramer-defined viral CDR3s, and a viral motif had to include at least three viral sequences and show V-gene enrichment. Entries here come from immuneACCESS through TCRdb and include only in-frame sequences with V and J called. Some clones fail to appear in such tables; in the studies checked, an unresolved V gene covers under half of the shortfall, and the cause of the remainder is unknown. The V and J calls and clone size were taken over from that table, and D and trimming were inferred from the DNA. Here the sample has about 53,000 clones; 75% to 90% occur a single time. Approximately 18% of the sample is held by the ten biggest clonotypes.

Sequencing was performed on peripheral blood mononuclear cells, taken before any cancer treatment. This sequence uses TRBV30 and TRBJ2-5; the D region may be TRBD1 or TRBD2, each matching 5 bases equally. This receptor was identified in a man aged 35-75 years with stage III lung adenocarcinoma. In nucleotides, the sequence is TGTGCCTGGAGTTTAGGGACGGAGAGTCAAGAGACCCAGTACTTC. Translated, it gives CAWSLGTESQETQYF.